The present entry profiles one TCR beta chain with its context. The antigen remains unidentified. The data belong to a study of shared clonotypes between healthy human individuals. Overall study findings and caveats: What naive subsets generally showed was a larger estimated richness than memory subsets showed.

Produced via immunoSEQ multiplex PCR; TCRdb's table is partial and in-frame only. The sample lists under 2.5 million clones; roughly 92% were seen once. Source material: naive CD4+ T cells from PBMCs. Noted subset: CD45RA+ positively selected. The sequence was obtained from a man between 18 and 35 years old in good health. Some clones in this sample may be carry-over from other donors' samples.

The CDR3 protein is CASTGEMFRAQHF. The CDR3, as DNA: TGTGCCAGTACCGGGGAGATGTTTCGGGCCCAGCATTTT. The genes are TRBV19 and TRBJ1-5; D gene unclear. V lost 7 bases and J 11 bases, leaving 18 bases between the germline ends. CDR1 is LNHDA and CDR2 is SQIVND in the germline V gene (reference sequence). The CDR3 runs 13 residues.